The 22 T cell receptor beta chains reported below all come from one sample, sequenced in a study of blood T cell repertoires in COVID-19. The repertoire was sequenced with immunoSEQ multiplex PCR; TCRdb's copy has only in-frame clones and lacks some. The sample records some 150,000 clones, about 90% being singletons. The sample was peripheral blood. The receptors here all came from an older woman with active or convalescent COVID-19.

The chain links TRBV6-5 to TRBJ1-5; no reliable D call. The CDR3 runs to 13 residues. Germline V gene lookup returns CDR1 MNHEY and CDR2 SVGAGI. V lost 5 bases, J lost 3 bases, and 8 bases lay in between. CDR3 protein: CASSRTSNQPQHF. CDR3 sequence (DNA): TGTGCCAGCAGTCGGACTTCCAATCAGCCCCAGCATTTT.

CDR3 sequence: CSVASDRKDQPQHF. CDR3 bases: TGCAGCGTTGCCTCGGACAGAAAAGATCAGCCCCAGCATTTT. The J gene is TRBJ1-5, the V gene TRBV29-1; possibly TRBD1 for D (6 bases). The germline V gene encodes CDR1 SQVTM and CDR2 ANQGSEA. The CDR3 covers 14 residues. Trimming pared 4 bases from V and 5 bases from J, leaving 15 bases between.

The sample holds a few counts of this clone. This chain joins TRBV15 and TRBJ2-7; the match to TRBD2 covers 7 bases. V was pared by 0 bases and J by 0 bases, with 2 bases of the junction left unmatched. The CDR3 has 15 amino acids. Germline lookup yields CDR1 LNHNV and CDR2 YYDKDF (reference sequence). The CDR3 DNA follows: TGTGCCACCAGCAGAGAGCGGGGGAGCTCCTACGAGCAGTACTTC. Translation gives CATSRERGSSYEQYF.

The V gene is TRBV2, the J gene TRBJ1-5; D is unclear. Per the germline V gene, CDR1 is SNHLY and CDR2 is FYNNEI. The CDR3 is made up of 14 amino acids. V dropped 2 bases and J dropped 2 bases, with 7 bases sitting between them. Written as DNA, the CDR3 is TGTGCCAGCAGTGAAACGCGTGGCAATCAGCCCCAGCATTTT. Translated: CASSETRGNQPQHF.

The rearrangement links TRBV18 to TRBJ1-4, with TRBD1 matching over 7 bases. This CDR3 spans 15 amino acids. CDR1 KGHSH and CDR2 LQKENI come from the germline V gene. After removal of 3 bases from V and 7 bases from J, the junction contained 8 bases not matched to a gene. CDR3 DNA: TGTGCCAGCTCACCTCCCGCGACAGGGTTTGAAAAACTGTTTTTT. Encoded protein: CASSPPATGFEKLFF.

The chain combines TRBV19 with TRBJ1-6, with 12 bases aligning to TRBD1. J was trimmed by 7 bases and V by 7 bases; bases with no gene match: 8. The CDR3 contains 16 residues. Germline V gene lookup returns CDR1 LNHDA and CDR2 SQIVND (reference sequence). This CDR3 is CASTGTGGFLNSPLHF. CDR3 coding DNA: TGTGCCAGTACCGGGACAGGGGGCTTTTTGAATTCACCCCTCCACTTT.

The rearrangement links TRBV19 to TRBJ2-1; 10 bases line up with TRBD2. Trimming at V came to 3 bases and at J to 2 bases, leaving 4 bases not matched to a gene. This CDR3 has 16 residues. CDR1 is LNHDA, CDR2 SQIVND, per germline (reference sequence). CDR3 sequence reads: CASSIFLAGAYNEQFF. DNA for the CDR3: TGTGCCAGTAGTATTTTTCTAGCGGGGGCCTACAATGAGCAGTTCTTC.

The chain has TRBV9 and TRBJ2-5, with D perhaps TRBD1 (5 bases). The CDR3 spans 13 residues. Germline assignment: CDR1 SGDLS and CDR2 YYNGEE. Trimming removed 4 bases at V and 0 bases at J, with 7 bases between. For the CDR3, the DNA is TGTGCCAGCAGCAGACAGAACCAAGAGACCCAGTACTTC. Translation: CASSRQNQETQYF.

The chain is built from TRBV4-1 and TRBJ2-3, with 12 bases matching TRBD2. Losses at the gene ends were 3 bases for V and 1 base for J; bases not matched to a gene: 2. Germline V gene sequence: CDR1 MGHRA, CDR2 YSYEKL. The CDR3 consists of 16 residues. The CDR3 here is CASSQRTSGGTDTQYF. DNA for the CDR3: TGCGCCAGCAGCCAGCGGACTAGCGGGGGCACAGATACGCAGTATTTT.

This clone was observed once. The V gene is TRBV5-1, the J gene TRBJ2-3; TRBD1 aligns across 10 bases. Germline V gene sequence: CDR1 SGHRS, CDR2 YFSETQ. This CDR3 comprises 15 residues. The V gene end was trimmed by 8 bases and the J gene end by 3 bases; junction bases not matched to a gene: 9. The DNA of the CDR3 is TGCGCCAGTTGTGTGGGACAGGGGACAACAGATACGCAGTATTTT. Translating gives CASCVGQGTTDTQYF.

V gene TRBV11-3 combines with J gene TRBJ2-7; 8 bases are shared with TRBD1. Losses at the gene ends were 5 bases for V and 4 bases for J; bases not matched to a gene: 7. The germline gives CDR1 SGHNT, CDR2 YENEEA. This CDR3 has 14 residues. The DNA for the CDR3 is TGTGCCAGCAGCGTCGGGACAGGAGATTACGAGCAGTACTTC. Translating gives CASSVGTGDYEQYF.

The CDR3 nucleotides read TGTGCCAGCAGTGCCGGGACAGACCAAGAGACCCAGTACTTC. It is translated as CASSAGTDQETQYF. The chain carries TRBV6-2 or TRBV6-3 and TRBJ2-5, with TRBD1 matching 7 bases. This CDR3 has 14 amino acids. Germline CDR1 reads MNHEY; CDR2 reads SVGEGT. The trim removed 5 bases at V and 0 bases at J, leaving 3 bases unmatched.

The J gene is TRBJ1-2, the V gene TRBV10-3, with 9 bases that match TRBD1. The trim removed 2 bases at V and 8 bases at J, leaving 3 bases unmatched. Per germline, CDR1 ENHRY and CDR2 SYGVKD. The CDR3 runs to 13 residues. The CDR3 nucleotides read TGTGCCATCAGTGAGACAGGGGGCTACGGCTACACCTTC. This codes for CAISETGGYGYTF.

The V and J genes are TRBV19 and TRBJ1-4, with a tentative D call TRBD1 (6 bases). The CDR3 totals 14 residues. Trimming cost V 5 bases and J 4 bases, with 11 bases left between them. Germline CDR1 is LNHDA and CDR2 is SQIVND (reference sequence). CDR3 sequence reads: CASSPDRNNEKLFF. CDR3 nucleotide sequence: TGTGCCAGTAGTCCCGACAGGAATAATGAAAAACTGTTTTTT.

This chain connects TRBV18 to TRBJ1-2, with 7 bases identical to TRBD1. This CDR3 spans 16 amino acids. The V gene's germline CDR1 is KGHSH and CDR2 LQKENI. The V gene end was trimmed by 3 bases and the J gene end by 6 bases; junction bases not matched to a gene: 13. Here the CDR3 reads CASSPGRQGRLDGYTF. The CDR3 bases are TGTGCCAGCTCACCGGGAAGACAGGGACGATTAGATGGCTACACCTTC.

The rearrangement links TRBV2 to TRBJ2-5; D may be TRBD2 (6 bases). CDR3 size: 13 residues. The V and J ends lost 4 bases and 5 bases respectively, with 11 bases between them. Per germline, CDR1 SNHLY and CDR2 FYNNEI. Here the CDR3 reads CASSGGSGETQYF. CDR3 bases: TGTGCCAGCAGTGGGGGCAGCGGGGAGACCCAGTACTTC. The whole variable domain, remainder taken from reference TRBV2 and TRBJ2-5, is EPEVTQTPSHQVTQMGQEVILRCVPISNHLYFYWYRQILGQKVEFLVSFYNNEISEKSEIFDDQFSVERPDGSNFTLKIRSTKLEDSAMYFCASSGGSGETQYFGPGTRLLVL.

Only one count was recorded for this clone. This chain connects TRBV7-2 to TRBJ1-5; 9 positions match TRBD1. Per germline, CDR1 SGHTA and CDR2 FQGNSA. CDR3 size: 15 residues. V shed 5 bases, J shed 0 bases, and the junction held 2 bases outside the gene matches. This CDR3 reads CASSPTGGSNQPQHF. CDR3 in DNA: TGTGCCAGCAGCCCGACAGGGGGTAGCAATCAGCCCCAGCATTTT.

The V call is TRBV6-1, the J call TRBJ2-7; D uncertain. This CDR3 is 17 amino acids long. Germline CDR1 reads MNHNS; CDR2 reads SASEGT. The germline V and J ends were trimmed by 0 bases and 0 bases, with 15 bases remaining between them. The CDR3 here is CASSEATTTGFSYEQYF. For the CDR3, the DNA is TGTGCCAGCAGTGAAGCCACAACGACTGGCTTCTCCTACGAGCAGTACTTC.

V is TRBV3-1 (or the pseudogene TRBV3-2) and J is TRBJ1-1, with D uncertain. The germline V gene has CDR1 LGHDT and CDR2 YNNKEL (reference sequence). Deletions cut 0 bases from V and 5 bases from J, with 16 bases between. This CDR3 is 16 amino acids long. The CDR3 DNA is TGTGCCAGCAGCCAAGACCAGCCCGAGGAGTGGACTGAAGCTTTCTTT. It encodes CASSQDQPEEWTEAFF.

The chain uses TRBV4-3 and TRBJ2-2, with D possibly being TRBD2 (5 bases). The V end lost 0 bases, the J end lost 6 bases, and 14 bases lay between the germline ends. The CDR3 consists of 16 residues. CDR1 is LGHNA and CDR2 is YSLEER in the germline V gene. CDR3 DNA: TGCGCCAGCAGCCAAGATGGCCTAGCAATCCCCGGGGAGCTGTTTTTT. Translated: CASSQDGLAIPGELFF.

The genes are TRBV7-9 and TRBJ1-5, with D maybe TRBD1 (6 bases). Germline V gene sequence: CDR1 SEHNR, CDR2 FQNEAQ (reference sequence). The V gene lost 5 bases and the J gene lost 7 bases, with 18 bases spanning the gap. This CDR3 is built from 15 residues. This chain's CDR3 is CASSPSGGGRQPQHF. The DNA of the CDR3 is TGTGCCAGCAGCCCTAGCGGGGGGGGCCGGCAGCCCCAGCATTTT.

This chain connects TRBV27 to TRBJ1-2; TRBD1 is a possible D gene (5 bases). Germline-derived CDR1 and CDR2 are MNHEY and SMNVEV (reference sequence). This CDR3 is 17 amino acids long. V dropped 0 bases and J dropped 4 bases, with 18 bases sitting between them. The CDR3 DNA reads TGTGCCAGCAGTTTATCGGCGTTGGGGGGAGGCGGCTATGGCTACACCTTC. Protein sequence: CASSLSALGGGGYGYTF.